This TCR beta chain was sequenced during a study of cytomegalovirus exposure and HLA in healthy donors. The overall study: Most genotyped donors, 65% to 85% of 300 to 400, had Caucasian-associated genetic ancestry.

Use of 60 Vbeta and 13 Jbeta primers characterized the PCR. The repertoire was sequenced with immunoSEQ multiplex PCR; TCRdb's copy has only in-frame clones and lacks some. Recorded for this sample: about 60,000 clones. With respect to this clone: One end of the junction is discordant with germline, which a read error may explain.

There are 12 residues in the CDR3. Germline CDR1 reads SGHNT; CDR2 reads YYREEE (reference sequence). The sample was PBMCs. The sequence derives from a woman younger than 30 in good health and CMV-seronegative. The J gene is TRBJ1-1, the V gene TRBV5-4; no clear D. CDR3 in DNA: TGTGCCAGCAGCTTGGGGCGGGCGGCTTGGACGTTT. Translating it yields CASSLGRAAWTF.